This T cell receptor beta chain was recovered during a study of blood T cell repertoires in COVID-19. Study context: Sites across the United States, Italy and Spain contributed samples from acute and convalescent COVID-19. The cDNA or gDNA used as material had been derived from T cells, B-cell-depleted T cells, or PBMCs.

CDR3 length: 13 amino acids. Trimming shortened V by 8 bases and J by 2 bases, and 11 bases separated the two germline ends. The V gene's germline CDR1 is LNHDA and CDR2 SQIVND (reference sequence). In the study's own analysis: Reference gene primers were amplified, and this amplification served to estimate nucleated cell counts. This table comes from immunoSEQ multiplex PCR, and its TCRdb copy is limited to in-frame clones, with some not included. The DNA was the basis for D and trimming; V, J and clone size are from that table. The sample yields under 300,000 clones, approximately 87% seen once. Those enrolled in Seattle joined during active infection and were followed longitudinally afterward.

Sequenced: peripheral blood. This clonotype was obtained from a woman in her thirties with COVID-19, enrolled during active disease. The V and J genes are TRBV19 and TRBJ2-3, with a weak D call TRBD1 (5 bases). CDR3 protein: CASSTVATDTQYF. Written as DNA, the CDR3 is TGTGCCAGTTCGACAGTAGCCACAGATACGCAGTATTTT.